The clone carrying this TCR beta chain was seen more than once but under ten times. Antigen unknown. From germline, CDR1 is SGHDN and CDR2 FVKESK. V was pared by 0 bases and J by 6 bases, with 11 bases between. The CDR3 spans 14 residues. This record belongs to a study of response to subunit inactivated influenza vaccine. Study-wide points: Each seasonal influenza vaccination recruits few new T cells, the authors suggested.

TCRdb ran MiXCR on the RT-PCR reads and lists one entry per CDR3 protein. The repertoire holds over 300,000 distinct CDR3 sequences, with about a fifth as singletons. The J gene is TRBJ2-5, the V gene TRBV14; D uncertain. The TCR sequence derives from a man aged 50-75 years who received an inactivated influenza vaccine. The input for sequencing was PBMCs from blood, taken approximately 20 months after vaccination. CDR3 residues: CASSQDLATKTQYF. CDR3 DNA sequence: TGTGCCAGCAGCCAAGACTTAGCCACGAAGACCCAGTACTTC.